These T cell receptor beta chains were read from a single sample in a study of blood T cell repertoires in COVID-19. Some clones are missing from TCRdb's copy, which holds only in-frame ones; the method was immunoSEQ multiplex PCR. The repertoire includes nearly 350,000 clones, more than 75% of them detected once, and 0.9% to 1.2% sits in the top ten. Input material: PBMCs or T cells enriched from blood (not recorded which). Source of these receptors: a woman aged 25 to 39 who had recovered from COVID-19. Both conserved end residues are part of each CDR3. D genes are given only for firm matches. Rows may omit the clone size; those that give it use once, few, many or a size class.

V	length	J	D	size	CDR3	DNA
TRBV6-1	16	TRBJ2-5	TRBD1	once	CASSEAGDRAKETQYF	TGTGCCAGCAGTGAAGCCGGGGACAGGGCTAAGGAGACCCAGTACTTC
TRBV7-8	12	TRBJ2-5	NA	NA	CASRRLAETQYF	TGTGCCAGCAGGAGGCTAGCAGAGACCCAGTACTTC
TRBV4-1	16	TRBJ1-4	NA	few	CASSQAVQGFFEKLFF	TGCGCCAGCAGCCAAGCGGTACAGGGCTTCTTTGAAAAACTGTTTTTT
TRBV29-1	13	TRBJ1-2	TRBD1	once	CSAASGTGYGYTF	TGCAGCGCCGCCTCCGGGACAGGCTATGGCTACACCTTC
TRBV24-1	15	TRBJ2-1	NA	NA	CATSDPGGGYNEQFF	TGTGCCACCAGTGATCCGGGCGGAGGTTACAATGAGCAGTTCTTC
TRBV15	14	TRBJ2-7	NA	once	CATSRGLDSYEQYF	TGTGCCACCAGCAGAGGACTCGATTCCTACGAGCAGTACTTC
TRBV7-2	15	TRBJ2-3	TRBD2	NA	CASSLERGDTDTQYF	TGTGCCAGCAGCTTAGAGCGGGGGGACACAGATACGCAGTATTTT
TRBV11-2	14	TRBJ1-3	NA	NA	CASSLSLSGNTIYF	TGTGCCAGCAGCTTGAGTCTCTCTGGAAACACCATATATTTT
TRBV9	15	TRBJ2-1	NA	NA	CASSVGSGLRNEQFF	TGTGCCAGCAGCGTAGGGTCAGGGCTGAGGAATGAGCAGTTCTTC
TRBV12-5	17	TRBJ1-2	TRBD1	NA	CASGLARTGVPIHGYTF	TGTGCTAGTGGTTTGGCCCGGACAGGGGTACCAATTCATGGCTACACCTTC
TRBV28	17	TRBJ1-2	NA	few	CASQNPGPGTFNYGYTF	TGTGCCAGCCAAAATCCTGGTCCCGGGACATTCAACTATGGCTACACCTTC
TRBV5-1	14	TRBJ2-5	NA	NA	CASSLGANQETQYF	TGCGCCAGCAGCTTGGGAGCTAACCAAGAGACCCAGTACTTC
TRBV2	15	TRBJ1-1	NA	NA	CASTPGRGKDTEAFF	TGTGCCAGCACCCCCGGGCGGGGAAAGGATACTGAAGCTTTCTTT
TRBV28	17	TRBJ2-7	TRBD2	NA	CASSLPSGGGSYYEQYF	TGTGCCAGCAGTTTACCGTCGGGGGGGGGCTCGTACTACGAGCAGTACTTC
TRBV5-6	15	TRBJ1-6	NA	NA	CASSTRSSYNSPLHF	TGTGCCAGCAGCACGCGTAGCTCCTATAATTCACCCCTCCACTTT
TRBV6-2/TRBV6-3	15	TRBJ1-4	TRBD1	NA	CASSYGTGVNEKLFF	TGTGCCAGCAGTTACGGGACAGGCGTCAATGAAAAACTGTTTTTT
TRBV2	16	TRBJ1-1	TRBD1	NA	CASSELVGTGYTEAFF	TGTGCCAGCAGTGAACTGGTAGGGACAGGGTACACTGAAGCTTTCTTT
TRBV4-1	13	TRBJ1-3	NA	NA	CASSQQQGNTIYF	TGCGCCAGCAGCCAACAACAGGGAAACACCATATATTTT
TRBV30	14	TRBJ2-2	NA	NA	CAWGRDRFTGELFF	TGTGCCTGGGGGCGGGACCGTTTTACTGGGGAGCTGTTTTTT
TRBV5-8	16	TRBJ1-5	NA	NA	CASSLVRGASNQPQHF	TGTGCCAGCAGCCTGGTCAGGGGCGCATCCAATCAGCCCCAGCATTTT
TRBV7-9	14	TRBJ2-5	NA	NA	CASSLGRSQETQYF	TGTGCCAGCAGCTTGGGCAGAAGTCAAGAGACCCAGTACTTC
TRBV5-1	15	TRBJ2-5	TRBD1	NA	CASSSLHGQEETQYF	TGCGCCAGCAGCTCGCTACACGGACAGGAAGAGACCCAGTACTTC
TRBV24-1	16	TRBJ1-6	TRBD1	NA	CATSDGAGTANSPLHF	TGTGCCACCAGTGATGGGGCCGGGACAGCGAATTCACCCCTCCACTTT
TRBV20-1	14	TRBJ2-5	NA	NA	CSASSWTRRETQYF	TGCAGTGCTAGTTCCTGGACACGGCGAGAGACCCAGTACTTC
TRBV12-3/TRBV12-4	13	TRBJ1-5	NA	NA	CASSLRSNQPQHF	TGTGCCAGCAGTTTGCGCAGCAATCAGCCCCAGCATTTT
TRBV24-1	14	TRBJ2-1	NA	NA	CATSVQGQGNEQFF	TGTGCCACCAGTGTGCAGGGGCAGGGCAATGAGCAGTTCTTC
TRBV4-1	14	TRBJ1-5	TRBD1	NA	CASSQDRVNQPQHF	TGCGCCAGCAGCCAGGACAGGGTTAATCAGCCCCAGCATTTT
TRBV9	15	TRBJ1-4	NA	NA	CASSVEGGFNEKLFF	TGTGCCAGCAGCGTAGAGGGGGGGTTTAATGAAAAACTGTTTTTT
TRBV11-2	17	TRBJ1-2	NA	NA	CASSQGLGQTRNYGYTF	TGTGCCAGCAGCCAGGGGTTAGGACAGACCCGTAACTATGGCTACACCTTC
TRBV6-5	12	TRBJ2-5	NA	NA	CASSTGWETQYF	TGTGCCAGCAGTACAGGGTGGGAGACCCAGTACTTC
TRBV5-1	16	TRBJ2-4	NA	NA	CASSLVGDNWADIQYF	TGCGCCAGCAGCTTGGTAGGGGATAACTGGGCGGACATTCAGTACTTC
TRBV7-8	14	TRBJ1-2	NA	NA	CASSLSAGKGGYTF	TGTGCCAGCAGCTTATCAGCAGGGAAGGGTGGCTACACCTTC
TRBV19	16	TRBJ1-6	TRBD1	NA	CASSIAGTGRNSPLHF	TGTGCCAGTAGTATAGCGGGGACAGGGCGGAATTCACCCCTCCACTTT
TRBV30	14	TRBJ1-6	NA	few	CAWDPSSYNSPLHF	TGTGCCTGGGACCCGAGCTCCTATAATTCACCCCTCCACTTT
TRBV7-6	15	TRBJ1-6	NA	NA	CASSPRATGYNPLHF	TGTGCCAGCAGCCCCCGGGCCACAGGGTATAATCCCCTCCACTTT
TRBV19	14	TRBJ1-1	TRBD1	NA	CASSTQGVGTEAFF	TGTGCCAGTAGTACGCAGGGGGTAGGCACTGAAGCTTTCTTT
TRBV29-1	16	TRBJ2-7	TRBD2	NA	CSVGDKLAGGRGEQYF	TGCAGCGTTGGGGACAAGCTAGCGGGGGGGCGTGGCGAGCAGTACTTC
TRBV19	18	TRBJ2-3	TRBD2	NA	CASSIRLAGGLATDTQYF	TGTGCCAGTAGTATACGGCTAGCGGGGGGGCTCGCGACAGATACGCAGTATTTT
TRBV18	16	TRBJ1-5	TRBD1	NA	CASSPGTGGTNQPQHF	TGTGCCAGCTCACCCGGGACAGGGGGTACCAATCAGCCCCAGCATTTT
TRBV5-4	13	TRBJ2-1	NA	NA	CASSFLGHNEQFF	TGTGCCAGCAGCTTTCTTGGCCACAATGAGCAGTTCTTC
TRBV6-5	14	TRBJ1-5	NA	once	CASSYVPGDEPQHF	TGTGCCAGCAGTTACGTCCCAGGGGATGAGCCCCAGCATTTT
TRBV3-1/TRBV3-2	16	TRBJ2-1	TRBD2	NA	CASSPVGTSSYNEQFF	TGTGCCAGCAGCCCCGTAGGGACTAGCAGCTACAATGAGCAGTTCTTC
TRBV10-3	16	TRBJ1-5	TRBD1	NA	CAISPTGSWSGQPQHF	TGTGCCATCAGCCCGACAGGGTCGTGGTCCGGTCAGCCCCAGCATTTT
TRBV6-5	12	TRBJ2-5	NA	NA	CASRTLQETQYF	TGTGCCAGCAGAACCCTACAAGAGACCCAGTACTTC
TRBV28	14	TRBJ2-5	TRBD1	NA	CASKVSGGQETQYF	TGTGCCAGCAAGGTGTCAGGGGGACAAGAGACCCAGTACTTC
TRBV19	13	TRBJ1-2	TRBD1	once	CASRETGDYGYTF	TGTGCCAGTAGAGAAACAGGGGACTATGGCTACACCTTC
TRBV2	14	TRBJ1-2	TRBD1	once	CASRAGQGTGGYTF	TGTGCCAGCAGAGCGGGACAGGGGACGGGAGGCTACACCTTC
TRBV28	16	TRBJ1-1	NA	NA	CASSTKLRQANTEAFF	TGTGCCAGCAGTACGAAACTTCGACAGGCGAACACTGAAGCTTTCTTT
TRBV11-2	16	TRBJ1-5	NA	NA	CASSLGQGNRNQPQHF	TGTGCCAGCAGCTTAGGGCAGGGGAATCGCAATCAGCCCCAGCATTTT